This TCR beta chain was captured in a study of OX40 agonist ivuxolimab in advanced cancers. Collection of blood occurred at baseline, at cycle 4 day 1, and at cycle 7 day 1. From germline, CDR1 is SGHDT and CDR2 YYEEEE. The ends were cut back, 2 bases at V and 0 bases at J, with 9 bases in the middle. The CDR3 extends over 15 amino acids. Profiling relied on immunoSEQ multiplex PCR, and the TCRdb table lists in-frame clones only, not all of them. The table lists about 59,000 clones, around 87% of them singletons. Sequencing was performed on CD4+ or CD8+ T cells sorted from blood, taken in a trial of the OX40 agonist ivuxolimab. This chain links TRBV5-6 with TRBJ2-1; no firm D call. This TCR came from an adult with an advanced solid tumor such as melanoma, head and neck, liver or kidney cancer. Here the CDR3 DNA reads TGTGCCAGCAGCTTTAAAGCCCTCTCCTACAATGAGCAGTTCTTC. This sequence encodes CASSFKALSYNEQFF. Full variable domain (remainder filled in from reference TRBV5-6 and TRBJ2-1): DAGVTQSPTHLIKTRGQQVTLRCSPKSGHDTVSWYQQALGQGPQFIFQYYEEEERQRGNFPDRFSGHQFPNYSSELNVNALLLGDSALYLCASSFKALSYNEQFFGPGTRLTVL.